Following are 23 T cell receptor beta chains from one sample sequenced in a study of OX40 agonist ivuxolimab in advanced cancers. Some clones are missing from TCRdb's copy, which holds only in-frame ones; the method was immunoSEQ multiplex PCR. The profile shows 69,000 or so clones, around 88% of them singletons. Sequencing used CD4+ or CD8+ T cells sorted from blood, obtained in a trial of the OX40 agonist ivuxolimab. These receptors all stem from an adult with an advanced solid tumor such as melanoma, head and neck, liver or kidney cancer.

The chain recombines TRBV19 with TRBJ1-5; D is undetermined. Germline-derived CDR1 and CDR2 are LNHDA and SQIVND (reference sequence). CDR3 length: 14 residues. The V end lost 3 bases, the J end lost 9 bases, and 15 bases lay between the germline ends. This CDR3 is CASSINSARRPQHF. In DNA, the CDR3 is TGTGCCAGTAGTATTAATTCTGCTCGGCGGCCCCAGCATTTT.

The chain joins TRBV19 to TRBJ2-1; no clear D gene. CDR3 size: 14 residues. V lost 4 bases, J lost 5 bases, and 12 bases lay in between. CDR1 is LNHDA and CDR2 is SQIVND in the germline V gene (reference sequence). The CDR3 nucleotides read TGTGCCAGTAGTACCTCGAACGTCCACAATGAGCAGTTCTTC. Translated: CASSTSNVHNEQFF.

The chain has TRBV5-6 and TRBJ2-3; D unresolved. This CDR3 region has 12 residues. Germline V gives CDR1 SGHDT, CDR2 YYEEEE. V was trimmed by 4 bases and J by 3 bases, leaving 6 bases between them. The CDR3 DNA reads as TGTGCCAGCAGCGTTAGTACAGATACGCAGTATTTT. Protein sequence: CASSVSTDTQYF.

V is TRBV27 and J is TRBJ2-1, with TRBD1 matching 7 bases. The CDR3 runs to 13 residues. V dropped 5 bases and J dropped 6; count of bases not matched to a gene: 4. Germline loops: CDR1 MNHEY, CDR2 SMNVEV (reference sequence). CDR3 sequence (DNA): TGTGCCAGCAGTCTGACAGGGATCAATGAGCAGTTCTTC. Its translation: CASSLTGINEQFF.

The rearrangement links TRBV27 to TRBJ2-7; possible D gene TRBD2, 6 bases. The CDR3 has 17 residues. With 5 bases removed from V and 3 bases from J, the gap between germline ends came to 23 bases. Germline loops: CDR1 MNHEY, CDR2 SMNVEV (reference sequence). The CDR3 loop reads CASSPSGDPLALYEQYF. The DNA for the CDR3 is TGTGCCAGCAGTCCTTCGGGGGACCCACTAGCCCTCTACGAGCAGTACTTC.

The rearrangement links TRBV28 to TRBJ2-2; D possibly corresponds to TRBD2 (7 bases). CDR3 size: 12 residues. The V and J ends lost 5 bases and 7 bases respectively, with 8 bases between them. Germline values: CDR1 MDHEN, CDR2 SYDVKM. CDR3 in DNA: TGTGCCAGCAGTAGGGGGGGCGGGGAGCTGTTTTTT. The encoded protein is CASSRGGGELFF.

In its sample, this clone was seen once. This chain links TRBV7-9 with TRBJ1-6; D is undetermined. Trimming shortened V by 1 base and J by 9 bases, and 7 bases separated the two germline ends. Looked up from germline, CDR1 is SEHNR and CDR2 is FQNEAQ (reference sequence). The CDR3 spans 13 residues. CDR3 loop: CASSLEFGSPLHF. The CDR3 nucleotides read TGTGCCAGCAGCTTAGAGTTCGGTTCACCCCTCCACTTT. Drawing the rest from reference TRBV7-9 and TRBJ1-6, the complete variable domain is DTGVSQNPRHKITKRGQNVTFRCDPISEHNRLYWYRQTLGQGPEFLTYFQNEAQLEKSRLLSDRFSAERPKGSFSTLEIQRTEQGDSAMYLCASSLEFGSPLHFGNGTRLTVT.

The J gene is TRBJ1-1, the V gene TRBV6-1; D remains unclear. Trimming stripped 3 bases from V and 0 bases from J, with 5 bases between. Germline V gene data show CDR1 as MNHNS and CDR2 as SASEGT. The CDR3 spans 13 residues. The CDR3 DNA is TGTGCCAGCAGTGATCCGGTGAACACTGAAGCTTTCTTT. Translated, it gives CASSDPVNTEAFF.

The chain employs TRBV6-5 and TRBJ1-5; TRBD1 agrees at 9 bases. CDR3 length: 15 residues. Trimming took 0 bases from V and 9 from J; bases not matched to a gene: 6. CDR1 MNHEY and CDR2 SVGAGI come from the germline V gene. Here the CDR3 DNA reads TGTGCCAGCAGTTACTCTTGGACAGGGGCTTTGCCCCAGCATTTT. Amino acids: CASSYSWTGALPQHF.

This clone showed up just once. The CDR3 region is CASSPGWSFGNTEAFF. The CDR3 nucleotides are TGTGCCAGCAGCCCGGGGTGGTCTTTCGGGAACACTGAAGCTTTCTTT. The V and J genes are TRBV9 and TRBJ1-1; no firm D call. The V end lost 4 bases, the J end lost 1 base, and 17 bases lay between the germline ends. In germline, CDR1 is SGDLS, CDR2 YYNGEE. CDR3 length equals 16 residues. Looking up the rest from reference TRBV9 and TRBJ1-1 gives the full variable domain: DSGVTQTPKHLITATGQRVTLRCSPRSGDLSVYWYQQSLDQGLQFLIQYYNGEERAKGNILERFSAQQFPDLHSELNLSSLELGDSALYFCASSPGWSFGNTEAFFGQGTRLTVV.

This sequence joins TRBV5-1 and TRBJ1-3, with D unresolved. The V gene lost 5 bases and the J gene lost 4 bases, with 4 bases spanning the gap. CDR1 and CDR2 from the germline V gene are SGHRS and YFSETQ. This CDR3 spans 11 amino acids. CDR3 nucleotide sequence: TGCGCCAGCAGTCAGGGAAACACCATATATTTT. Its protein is CASSQGNTIYF.

Written as DNA, the CDR3 is TGTGCCAGCAGCCAAGAAGAGGGCTCCTACAATGAGCAGTTCTTC. Translating gives CASSQEEGSYNEQFF. The J gene is TRBJ2-1, the V gene TRBV4-2; a possible D gene is TRBD2 (5 bases). Germline assignment: CDR1 LGHNA and CDR2 YNFKEQ. V was pared by 0 bases and J by 0 bases, with 6 bases between. There are 15 residues in the CDR3.

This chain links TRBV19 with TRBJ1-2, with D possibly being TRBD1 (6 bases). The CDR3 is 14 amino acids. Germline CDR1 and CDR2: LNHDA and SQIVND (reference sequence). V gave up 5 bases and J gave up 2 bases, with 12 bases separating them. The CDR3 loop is CASSVIQGNYGYTF. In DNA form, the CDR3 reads TGTGCCAGTAGTGTCATACAGGGAAACTATGGCTACACCTTC.

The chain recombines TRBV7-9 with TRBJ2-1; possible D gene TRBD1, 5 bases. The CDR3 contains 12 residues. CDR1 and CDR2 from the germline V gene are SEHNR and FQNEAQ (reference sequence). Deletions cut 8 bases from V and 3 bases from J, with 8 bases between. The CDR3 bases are TGTGCCAGCGACAGCCTCTACAATGAGCAGTTCTTC. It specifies CASDSLYNEQFF.

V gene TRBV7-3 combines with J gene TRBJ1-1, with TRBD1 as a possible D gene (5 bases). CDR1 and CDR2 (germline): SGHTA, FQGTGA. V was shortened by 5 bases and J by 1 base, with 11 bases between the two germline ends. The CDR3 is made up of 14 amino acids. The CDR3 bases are TGTGCCAGCAGCACGGGACGGGGGAACACTGAAGCTTTCTTT. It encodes CASSTGRGNTEAFF.

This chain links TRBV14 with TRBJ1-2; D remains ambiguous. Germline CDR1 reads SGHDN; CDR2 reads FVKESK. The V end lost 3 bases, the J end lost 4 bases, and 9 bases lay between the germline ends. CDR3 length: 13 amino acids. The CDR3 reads CASSHEEGYGYTF. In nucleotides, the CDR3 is TGTGCCAGCAGCCATGAGGAGGGCTATGGCTACACCTTC.

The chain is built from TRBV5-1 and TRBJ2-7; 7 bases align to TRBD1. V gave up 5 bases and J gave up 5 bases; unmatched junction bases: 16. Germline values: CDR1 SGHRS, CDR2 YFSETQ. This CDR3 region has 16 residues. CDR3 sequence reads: CASSIQTGIDSDEQYF. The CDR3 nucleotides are TGCGCCAGCAGTATCCAGACAGGGATCGATTCGGACGAGCAGTACTTC.

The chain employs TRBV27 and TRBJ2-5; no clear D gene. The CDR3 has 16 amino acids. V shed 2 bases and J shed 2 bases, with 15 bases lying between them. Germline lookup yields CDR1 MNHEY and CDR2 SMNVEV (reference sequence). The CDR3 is CASSLGSWSRQETQYF. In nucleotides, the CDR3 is TGTGCCAGCAGTTTAGGATCGTGGTCCCGGCAAGAGACCCAGTACTTC.

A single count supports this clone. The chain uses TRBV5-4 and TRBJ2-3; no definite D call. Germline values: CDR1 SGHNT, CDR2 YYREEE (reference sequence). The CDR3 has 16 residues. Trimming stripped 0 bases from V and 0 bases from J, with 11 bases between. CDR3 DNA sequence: TGTGCCAGCAGCTTGGCGGAGTTAACTAGCACAGATACGCAGTATTTT. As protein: CASSLAELTSTDTQYF.

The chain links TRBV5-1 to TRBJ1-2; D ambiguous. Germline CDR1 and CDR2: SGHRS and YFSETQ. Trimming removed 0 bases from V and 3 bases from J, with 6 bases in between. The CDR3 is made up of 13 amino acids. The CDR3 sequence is CASSLGADYGYTF. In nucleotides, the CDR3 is TGCGCCAGCAGCTTGGGGGCAGACTATGGCTACACCTTC.

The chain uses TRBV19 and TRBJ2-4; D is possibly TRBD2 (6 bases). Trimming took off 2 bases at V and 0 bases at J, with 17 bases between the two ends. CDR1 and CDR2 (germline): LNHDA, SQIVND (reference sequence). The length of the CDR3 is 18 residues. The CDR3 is CASSIRGVRHLAKNIQYF. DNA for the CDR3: TGTGCCAGTAGTATACGCGGGGTCAGACATCTAGCCAAAAACATTCAGTACTTC.

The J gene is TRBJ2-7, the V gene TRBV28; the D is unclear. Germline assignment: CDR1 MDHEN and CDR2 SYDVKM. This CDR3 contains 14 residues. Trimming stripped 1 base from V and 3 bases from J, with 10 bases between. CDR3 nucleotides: TGTGCCAGCAGTTTATCAATCCGGGTCTACGAGCAGTACTTC. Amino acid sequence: CASSLSIRVYEQYF.

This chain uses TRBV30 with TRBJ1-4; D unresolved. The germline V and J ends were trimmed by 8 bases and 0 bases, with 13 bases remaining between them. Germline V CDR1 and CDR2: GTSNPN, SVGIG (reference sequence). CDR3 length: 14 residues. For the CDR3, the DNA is TGTGCCATAGGGTCGGGCGCAACTAATGAAAAACTGTTTTTT. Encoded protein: CAIGSGATNEKLFF.